The clone carrying this TCR beta chain was found a few times. The antigen remains unidentified. This sample is part of a study of cytomegalovirus exposure and HLA in healthy donors. Study at large: For the approximately 410 genotyped donors, 81% fell within the Caucasian-associated ancestry cluster. Findings of the study overall: The authors judged a highly shared variant cluster likely a sequencing artifact.

60 Vbeta and 13 Jbeta primers were used in PCR. The protocol was immunoSEQ multiplex PCR, while the TCRdb copy is restricted to in-frame clones and leaves out a portion. The data show more than 110,000 clones, around three quarters seen once. Germline CDR1 and CDR2: SGHVS and FQNEAQ. With V trimmed by 3 bases and J by 2 bases, 0 bases remained unmatched. The CDR3 runs 13 residues. The sample was PBMCs. The clonotype was recovered from a woman aged 60-75 years in good health and CMV-seropositive. The V and J genes are TRBV7-8 and TRBJ2-5, with 7 bases matching TRBD1. CDR3 sequence: CASSLDRQETQYF. The CDR3 DNA reads as TGTGCCAGCAGCTTGGACAGGCAAGAGACCCAGTACTTC.